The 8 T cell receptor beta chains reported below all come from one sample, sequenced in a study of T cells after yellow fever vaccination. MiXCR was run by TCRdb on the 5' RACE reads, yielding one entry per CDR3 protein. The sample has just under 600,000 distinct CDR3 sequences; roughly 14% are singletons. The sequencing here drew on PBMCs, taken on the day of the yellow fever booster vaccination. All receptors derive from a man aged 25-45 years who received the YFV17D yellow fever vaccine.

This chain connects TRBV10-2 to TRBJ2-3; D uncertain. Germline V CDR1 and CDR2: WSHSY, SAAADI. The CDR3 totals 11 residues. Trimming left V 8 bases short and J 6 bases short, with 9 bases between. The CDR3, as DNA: TGCGCCAGCGAGGAACGGGATACGCAGTATTTT. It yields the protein CASEERDTQYF.

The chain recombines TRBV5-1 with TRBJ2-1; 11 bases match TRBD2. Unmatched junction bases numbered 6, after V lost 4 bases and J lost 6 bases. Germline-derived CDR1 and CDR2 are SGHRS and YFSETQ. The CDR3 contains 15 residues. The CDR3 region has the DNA TGCGCCAGCAGCCGTATAGCGGGAGGGGTCAATGAGCAGTTCTTC. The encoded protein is CASSRIAGGVNEQFF.

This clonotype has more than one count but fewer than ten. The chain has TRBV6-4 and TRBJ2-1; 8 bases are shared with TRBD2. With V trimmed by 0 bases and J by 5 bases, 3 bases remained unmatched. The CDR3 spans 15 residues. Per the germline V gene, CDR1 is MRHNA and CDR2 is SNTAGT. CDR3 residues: CASSDSGLGDNEQFF. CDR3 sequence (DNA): TGTGCCAGCAGTGACTCGGGACTAGGAGACAATGAGCAGTTCTTC.

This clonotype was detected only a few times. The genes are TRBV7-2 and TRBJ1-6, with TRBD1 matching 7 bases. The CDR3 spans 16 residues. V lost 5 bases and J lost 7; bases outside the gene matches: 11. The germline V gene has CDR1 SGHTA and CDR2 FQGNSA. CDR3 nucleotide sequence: TGTGCCAGCAGCCAAAGAACAGGGGCTGTCAATTCACCCCTCCACTTT. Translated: CASSQRTGAVNSPLHF.

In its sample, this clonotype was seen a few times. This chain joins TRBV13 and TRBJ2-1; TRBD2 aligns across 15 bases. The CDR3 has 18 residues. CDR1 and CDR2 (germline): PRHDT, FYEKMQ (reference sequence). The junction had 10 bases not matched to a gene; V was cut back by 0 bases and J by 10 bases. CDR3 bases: TGTGCCAGCAGCTTAGGCCTTGGACTAGCGGGAGGGCCGGGAGAGCAGTTCTTC. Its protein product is CASSLGLGLAGGPGEQFF. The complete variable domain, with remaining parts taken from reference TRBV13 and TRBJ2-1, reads AAGVIQSPRHLIKEKRETATLKCYPIPRHDTVYWYQQGPGQDPQFLISFYEKMQSDKGSIPDRFSAQQFSDYHSELNMSSLELGDSALYFCASSLGLGLAGGPGEQFFGPGTRLTVL.

The CDR3 loop is CASSPRQRLSTDTQYF. CDR3 DNA: TGTGCCAGCTCACCAAGGCAGCGGTTGAGCACAGATACGCAGTATTTT. The chain couples TRBV18 to TRBJ2-3, with D tentatively TRBD2 (5 bases). This CDR3 is built from 16 residues. Deletions cut 2 bases from V and 0 bases from J, with 12 bases between. Germline CDR1 KGHSH, CDR2 LQKENI.

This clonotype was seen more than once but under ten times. CDR3 sequence (DNA): TGTGCCAGCAGCGTAGCAGGGGAAGCAATAAAACTGTTTTTT. It translates to CASSVAGEAIKLFF. The V gene is TRBV9, the J gene TRBJ1-4, with D possibly being TRBD1 (6 bases). Germline V gene data show CDR1 as SGDLS and CDR2 as YYNGEE. The CDR3 sequence is 14 residues long. The V gene lost 0 bases and the J gene lost 10 bases, with 13 bases spanning the gap.

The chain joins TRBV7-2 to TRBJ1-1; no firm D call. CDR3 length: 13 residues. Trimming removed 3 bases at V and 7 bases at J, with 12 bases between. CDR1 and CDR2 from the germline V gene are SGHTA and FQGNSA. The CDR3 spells CASSFRPDNEAFF. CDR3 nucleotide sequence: TGTGCCAGCAGCTTTCGGCCCGATAATGAAGCTTTCTTT.